Listed here is a single TCR beta chain. The data were obtained in a study of blood T cell repertoires in COVID-19. J gave up 4 bases and V 6 bases, and 7 bases lay outside the gene matches. From germline, CDR1 is MNHNY and CDR2 SVGAGI (reference sequence). The CDR3 sequence is 15 residues long. Original analysis: By means of reference gene primer amplification, nucleated cell counts were estimated. This table comes from immunoSEQ multiplex PCR, and its TCRdb copy is limited to in-frame clones, with some not included. That table gives V, J and clone size, and the DNA gave D and trimming. There are some 98,000 clones in the sample; approximately 80% occur only once, and 25% lies in the top ten.

The sequence derives from a man in his sixties with acute or convalescent COVID-19. Sequencing was carried out using peripheral blood. The chain links TRBV6-6 to TRBJ1-1; 11 bases line up with TRBD1. CDR3 DNA sequence: TGTGCCAGCAGGAGGACAGGGGGCGCGGGCACTGAAGCTTTCTTT. Translated, it gives CASRRTGGAGTEAFF.